This T cell receptor beta chain emerged from a study of blood T cell repertoires in COVID-19. In the study overall: The samples span acute and convalescent COVID-19 from the United States, Italy and Spain. In each case, the material was cDNA or gDNA derived from T cells, B-cell-depleted T cells, or PBMCs.

Original analysis: Nucleated cell counts were estimated from reference gene primer amplification. Profiling relied on immunoSEQ multiplex PCR, and the TCRdb table lists in-frame clones only, not all of them. That table supplies the V and J calls and clone size; D and trimming were determined from the DNA. The sample records fewer than 300,000 clones, 65% to 90% being singletons. The sequence was collected from a man in his fifties with active or convalescent COVID-19. The sample taken for sequencing was peripheral blood.

The CDR3 is CASSSRGTGEKLFF. CDR3 coding DNA: TGCGCCAGCAGCTCGCGGGGGACTGGGGAAAAACTGTTTTTT. The V call is TRBV5-1, the J call TRBJ1-4; a weak D match, TRBD1 (5 bases). V gave up 3 bases and J gave up 8 bases, with 14 bases separating them. The CDR3 is 14 amino acids. Looked up from germline, CDR1 is SGHRS and CDR2 is YFSETQ.